This T cell receptor (beta chain) was recorded in a study of T cells in localized non-small cell lung cancer. Profiled with immunoSEQ multiplex PCR; TCRdb holds only in-frame clones, not every one. The table has about 24,000 clones, about 90% seen once. Trimming cost V 5 bases and J 10 bases; bases outside gene matches: 11. CDR1 is SEHNR and CDR2 is FQNEAQ in the germline V gene (reference sequence). The CDR3 runs to 15 residues. As to this clone: No antigen is known for it.

Overall study findings and caveats: Heterogeneity cannot be ruled out, as sequencing used one tumor region only. Uninvolved adjacent lung had more T cell clonality than any other tissue, topping tumor. Across samples, adjacent lung featured a median roughly 61 of the top 100 tumor clones.

The clonotype comes from a male donor aged 60 or over with stage I squamous cell lung carcinoma. Sequencing used peripheral blood, obtained before any cancer treatment. This chain connects TRBV7-9 to TRBJ2-1; 10 bases line up with TRBD2. The CDR3 sequence is CASSPGTSALGEQFF. CDR3 nucleotides: TGTGCCAGCAGCCCGGGGACTAGCGCCCTGGGGGAGCAGTTCTTC.